The 22 T cell receptor beta chains below were found in one sample sequenced in a study of cytomegalovirus exposure and HLA in healthy donors. The PCR made use of 60 Vbeta and 13 Jbeta primers. The data were produced by immunoSEQ multiplex PCR, yet TCRdb's version contains in-frame clones alone and is incomplete. The sample yields approximately 290,000 clones, 80% seen once. The sample taken for sequencing was PBMCs. All receptors derive from a girl aged 2-10 years in good health and CMV-seronegative.

Of note for this clone: Compared with germline, one end of the junction differs, possibly owing to a read error. V and J are TRBV28 and TRBJ2-5; D is undetermined. This CDR3 is built from 14 residues. Looked up from germline, CDR1 is MDHEN and CDR2 is SYDVKM. The CDR3 protein is CASSLWQSQEAQYF. The CDR3 nucleotides read TGTGCCAGCAGTTTATGGCAGTCCCAAGAGGCCCAGTACTTC. The full variable domain, its missing parts supplied by reference TRBV28 and TRBJ2-5, is DVKVTQSSRYLVKRTGEKVFLECVQDMDHENMFWYRQDPGLGLRLIYFSYDVKMKEKGDIPEGYSVSREKKERFSLILESASTNQTSMYLCASSLWQSQEAQYFGPGTRLLVL.

The V and J genes are TRBV28 and TRBJ1-5; D might be TRBD1 (5 bases). The CDR3 is made up of 12 amino acids. Germline CDR1 is MDHEN and CDR2 is SYDVKM. The V gene lost 9 bases and the J gene lost 5 bases, with 11 bases spanning the gap. As DNA, the CDR3 is TGTGCCAGTCAGGGCGTGGATCAGCCCCAGCATTTT. Encoded protein: CASQGVDQPQHF.

V usage is TRBV28 and J usage is TRBJ1-4; 12 nucleotides match TRBD1. The J segment lost 8 bases and the V segment lost 6 bases, leaving 7 bases of the junction unmatched. Germline loops: CDR1 MDHEN, CDR2 SYDVKM. The CDR3 sequence is 15 residues long. The CDR3 sequence: CASRPAGTGGEKLFF. The CDR3 nucleotides read TGTGCCAGCAGACCGGCCGGGACAGGGGGCGAAAAACTGTTTTTT.

The chain links TRBV7-7 to TRBJ2-7; D is uncertain. V shed 5 bases and J shed 4 bases, with 12 bases lying between them. This CDR3 has 13 amino acids. CDR1 is SSHAT and CDR2 is FNYEAQ in the germline V gene (reference sequence). In DNA form, the CDR3 reads TGTGCCAGCAGCCCCGAACCCGGTTACGAGCAGTACTTC. Encoded protein: CASSPEPGYEQYF.

V usage is TRBV11-2 and J usage is TRBJ2-1; D is unclear. The germline gives CDR1 SGHAT, CDR2 FQNNGV. The V end was cut by 2 bases, the J end by 7 bases, with 3 bases between. The CDR3 extends over 11 amino acids. The CDR3 protein is CASSLSNEQFF. The CDR3 DNA follows: TGTGCCAGCAGCTTATCAAATGAGCAGTTCTTC.

The chain carries TRBV7-9 and TRBJ1-4; a possible D gene is TRBD1 (5 bases). Germline CDR1 and CDR2: SEHNR and FQNEAQ (reference sequence). This CDR3 is 15 amino acids long. Trimming left V 2 bases short and J 7 bases short, with 14 bases between. The CDR3 here is CASSLLLGLREKLFF. The CDR3 nucleotides are TGTGCCAGCAGCTTACTTTTGGGGCTGCGTGAAAAACTGTTTTTT.

This chain joins TRBV5-1 and TRBJ1-1, with 8 positions matching TRBD1. The ends lost 4 bases at V and 2 bases at J; junction bases unmatched: 4. This CDR3 has 14 residues. Germline V gene sequence: CDR1 SGHRS, CDR2 YFSETQ. CDR3 region: CASSPGQANTEAFF. The CDR3 DNA is TGCGCCAGCAGCCCGGGACAGGCAAACACTGAAGCTTTCTTT.

The gene calls are TRBV6-5 and TRBJ1-2; possible D gene TRBD1, 6 bases. V lost 4 bases to trimming and J lost 8 bases, with 14 bases between them. The CDR3 runs to 13 residues. Germline V lookup: CDR1 MNHEY, CDR2 SVGAGI. CDR3 protein: CASSSGALWGYTF. CDR3 in DNA: TGTGCCAGCAGTTCAGGGGCCCTGTGGGGCTACACCTTC.

Here the CDR3 reads CASSIGHEQFF. The CDR3 nucleotides are TGTGCCAGTAGTATAGGGCATGAGCAGTTCTTC. The chain employs TRBV19 and TRBJ2-1; D is undetermined. Per germline, CDR1 LNHDA and CDR2 SQIVND (reference sequence). This CDR3 spans 11 amino acids. Trimming cost V 1 base and J 8 bases, with 3 bases left between them.

The J gene is TRBJ2-7, the V gene TRBV5-6; D possibly corresponds to TRBD1 (5 bases). V shed 1 base and J shed 4 bases, with 6 bases lying between them. This CDR3 has 12 residues. Germline assignment: CDR1 SGHDT and CDR2 YYEEEE. The CDR3 nucleotides read TGTGCCAGCAGCTTGAAGGGGTACGAGCAGTACTTC. The encoded protein is CASSLKGYEQYF.

The rearrangement links TRBV10-3 to TRBJ2-7; the match to TRBD1 covers 8 bases. Germline lookup yields CDR1 ENHRY and CDR2 SYGVKD. V lost 3 bases to trimming and J lost 3 bases; unmatched junction nucleotides: 7. This CDR3 is built from 15 residues. This CDR3 is CAISDLGQELYEQYF. CDR3 sequence (DNA): TGTGCCATCAGTGATTTGGGACAGGAGCTCTACGAGCAGTACTTC.

The V and J genes are TRBV7-6 and TRBJ2-3, with D perhaps TRBD2 (6 bases). Trimming cost V 5 bases and J 0 bases, with 15 bases left between them. This CDR3 spans 16 amino acids. Germline assignment: CDR1 SGHVS and CDR2 FNYEAQ. The CDR3 sequence: CASSLIAEQSTDTQYF. In DNA, the CDR3 is TGTGCCAGCAGCCTGATAGCGGAGCAAAGCACAGATACGCAGTATTTT.

The J gene is TRBJ1-6, the V gene TRBV4-1; the D is unclear. CDR1 is MGHRA, CDR2 YSYEKL, per germline. Trimming shortened V by 4 bases and J by 7 bases, and 17 bases separated the two germline ends. The CDR3 extends over 16 amino acids. The CDR3 DNA is TGCGCCAGCAGCCTTCGGGAGGCCTCCGGGAATTCACCCCTCCACTTT. Translated, it gives CASSLREASGNSPLHF.

This chain joins TRBV7-9 and TRBJ1-2; 7 bases agree with TRBD1. The CDR3 covers 14 residues. The germline V gene encodes CDR1 SEHNR and CDR2 FQNEAQ (reference sequence). Trimming cost V 0 bases and J 6 bases; bases outside gene matches: 4. CDR3 in DNA: TGTGCCAGCAGCTTAGCAGGGGGCGAGAATGGCTACACCTTC. Amino acids: CASSLAGGENGYTF.

The chain combines TRBV28 with TRBJ2-7; TRBD2 agrees at 8 bases. The germline CDR1 and CDR2 sequences are MDHEN and SYDVKM. J lost 6 bases, V lost 8 bases, and 12 bases had no gene match. This CDR3 is 14 amino acids long. The CDR3 nucleotides are TGTGCCAGCCGGGGGGGAGGCGGGCAGGCCGAGCAGTACTTC. Translated: CASRGGGGQAEQYF.

This chain uses TRBV10-3 with TRBJ1-5, with TRBD1 matching 11 bases. The CDR3 runs to 16 residues. J lost 4 bases, V lost 1 base, and 3 bases had no gene match. The germline V gene has CDR1 ENHRY and CDR2 SYGVKD. The CDR3 is CAISEYRDRGNQPQHF. CDR3 in DNA: TGTGCCATCAGTGAGTACCGGGACAGGGGGAATCAGCCCCAGCATTTT.

V is TRBV4-1 and J is TRBJ2-7; weak D call: TRBD1 (5 bases). Germline V CDR1 and CDR2: MGHRA, YSYEKL. V was cut by 1 base and J by 0 bases, with 10 bases left in between. The CDR3 runs 15 residues. The CDR3 here is CASSQAIGVSYEQYF. CDR3 nucleotides: TGCGCCAGCAGCCAAGCTATAGGGGTCTCCTACGAGCAGTACTTC.

The CDR3 sequence: CASSIGRRSSGSRQYF. In DNA, the CDR3 is TGTGCCAGTAGTATAGGGAGGAGGTCTAGCGGGAGTCGGCAGTACTTC. V usage is TRBV19 and J usage is TRBJ2-7; 10 bases line up with TRBD2. Germline V gene lookup returns CDR1 LNHDA and CDR2 SQIVND (reference sequence). The CDR3 runs to 16 residues. V was clipped by 1 base and J by 9 bases; unmatched bases: 12.

This clone was observed once. V is TRBV6-5 and J is TRBJ1-5, with TRBD1 identical over 7 bases. Germline CDR1 is MNHEY and CDR2 is SVGAGI. This CDR3 has 12 amino acids. V was pared by 6 bases and J by 6 bases, with 2 bases of the junction left unmatched. The CDR3: CASRQGSQPQHF. For the CDR3, the DNA is TGTGCCAGCAGACAGGGGAGTCAGCCCCAGCATTTT.

This clone was recorded once. The chain carries TRBV9 and TRBJ2-7, with TRBD2 identical over 8 bases. The length of the CDR3 is 14 residues. The germline V gene encodes CDR1 SGDLS and CDR2 YYNGEE. The V gene end was trimmed by 4 bases and the J gene end by 5 bases; junction bases not matched to a gene: 8. The CDR3 spells CASSSGLAVHEQYF. The CDR3 DNA follows: TGTGCCAGCAGCTCCGGACTAGCTGTCCACGAGCAGTACTTC. The complete variable domain, with remaining parts taken from reference TRBV9 and TRBJ2-7, reads DSGVTQTPKHLITATGQRVTLRCSPRSGDLSVYWYQQSLDQGLQFLIQYYNGEERAKGNILERFSAQQFPDLHSELNLSSLELGDSALYFCASSSGLAVHEQYFGPGTRLTVT.

J is TRBJ1-1 and V is TRBV6-5; 8 positions agree with TRBD1. CDR3 length: 15 amino acids. From germline, CDR1 is MNHEY and CDR2 SVGAGI. With 2 bases clipped from V and 1 base from J, the junction kept 3 bases outside the gene matches. The CDR3 region has the DNA TGTGCCAGCAGTTACGGGGACAGGAGGAACACTGAAGCTTTCTTT. Its translation: CASSYGDRRNTEAFF.

CDR3 sequence (DNA): TGTGCCAGCAGCTTGAAAGCGGATCGGAGCAATCAGCCCCAGCATTTT. Residues: CASSLKADRSNQPQHF. V is TRBV5-5 and J is TRBJ1-5; no clear D gene. Trimming removed 1 base at V and 1 base at J, with 12 bases between. CDR1 SGHKS and CDR2 YYEKEE come from the germline V gene (reference sequence). The CDR3 extends over 16 amino acids. Full variable domain (outside the CDR3, taken from reference TRBV5-5 and TRBJ1-5): DAGVTQSPTHLIKTRGQQVTLRCSPISGHKSVSWYQQVLGQGPQFIFQYYEKEERGRGNFPDRFSARQFPNYSSELNVNALLLGDSALYLCASSLKADRSNQPQHFGDGTRLSIL.